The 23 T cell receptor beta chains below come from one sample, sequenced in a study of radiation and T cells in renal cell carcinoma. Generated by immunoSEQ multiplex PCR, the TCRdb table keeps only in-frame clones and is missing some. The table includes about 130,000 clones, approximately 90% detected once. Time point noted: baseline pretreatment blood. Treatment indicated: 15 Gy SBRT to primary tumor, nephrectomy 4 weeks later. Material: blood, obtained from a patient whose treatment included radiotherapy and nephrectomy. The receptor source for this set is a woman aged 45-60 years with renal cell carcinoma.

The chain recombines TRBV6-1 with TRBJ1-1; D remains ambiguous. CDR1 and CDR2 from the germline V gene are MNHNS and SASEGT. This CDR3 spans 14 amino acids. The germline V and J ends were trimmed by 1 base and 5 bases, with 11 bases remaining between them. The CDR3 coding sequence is TGTGCCAGCAGTGAAGAGGGAGGGATGACTGAAGCTTTCTTT. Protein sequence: CASSEEGGMTEAFF.

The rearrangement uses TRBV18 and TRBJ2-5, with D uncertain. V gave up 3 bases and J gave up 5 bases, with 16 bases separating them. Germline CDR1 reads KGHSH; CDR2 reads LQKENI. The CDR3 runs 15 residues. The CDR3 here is CASSPAWPSEETQYF. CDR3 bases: TGTGCCAGCTCACCCGCGTGGCCGTCGGAGGAGACCCAGTACTTC.

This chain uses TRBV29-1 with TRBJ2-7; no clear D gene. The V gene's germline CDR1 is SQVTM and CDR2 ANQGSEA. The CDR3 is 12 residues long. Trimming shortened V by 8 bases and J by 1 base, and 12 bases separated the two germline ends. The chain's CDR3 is CSIRHLSYEQYF. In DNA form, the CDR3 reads TGCAGCATTCGACACCTTTCCTACGAGCAGTACTTC.

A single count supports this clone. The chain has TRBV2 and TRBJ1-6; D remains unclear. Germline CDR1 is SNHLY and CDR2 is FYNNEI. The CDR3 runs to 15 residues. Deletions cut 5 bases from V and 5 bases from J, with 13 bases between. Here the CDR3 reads CASSLDGVNNSPLHF. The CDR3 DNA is TGTGCCAGCAGTTTGGATGGGGTGAATAATTCACCCCTCCACTTT.

The CDR3 DNA sequence: TGTGCTAGTGGTATAACAGGAGTCGAGCAGTACTTC. It codes for CASGITGVEQYF. This sequence joins TRBV12-5 and TRBJ2-7, with TRBD1 as a possible D gene (5 bases). The V end was cut by 5 bases, the J end by 6 bases, with 11 bases between. Germline V gene data show CDR1 as LGHNT and CDR2 as FRNRAP. This CDR3 spans 12 amino acids.

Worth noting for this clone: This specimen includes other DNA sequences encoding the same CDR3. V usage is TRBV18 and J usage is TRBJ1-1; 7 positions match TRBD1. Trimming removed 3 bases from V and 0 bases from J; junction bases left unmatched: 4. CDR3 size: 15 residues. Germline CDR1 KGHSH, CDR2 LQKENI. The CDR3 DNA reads TGTGCCAGCTCACCCAAGACAGGGCTGAACACTGAAGCTTTCTTT. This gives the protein CASSPKTGLNTEAFF.

The CDR3, as DNA: TGTGCCAGCAGCTTAGTTGGTGGGCGGTACGAGCAGTACTTC. It specifies CASSLVGGRYEQYF. The chain uses TRBV7-9 and TRBJ2-7; no definite D call. The V gene lost 1 base and the J gene lost 4 bases, with 11 bases spanning the gap. The CDR3 covers 14 residues. Germline CDR1 is SEHNR and CDR2 is FQNEAQ (reference sequence).

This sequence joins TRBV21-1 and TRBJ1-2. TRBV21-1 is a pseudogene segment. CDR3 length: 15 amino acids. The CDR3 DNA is TGTGCCAGCAGCACCGGGAGGCTCAGGGGTGATGGCTACACCTTC. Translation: CASSTGRLRGDGYTF.

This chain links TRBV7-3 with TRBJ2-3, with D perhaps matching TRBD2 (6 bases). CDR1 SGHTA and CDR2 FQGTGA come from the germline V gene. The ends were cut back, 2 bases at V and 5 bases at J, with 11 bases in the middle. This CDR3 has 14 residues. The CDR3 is CASSLGGAVDTQYF. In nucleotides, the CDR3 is TGTGCCAGCAGCTTAGGCGGGGCGGTAGATACGCAGTATTTT.

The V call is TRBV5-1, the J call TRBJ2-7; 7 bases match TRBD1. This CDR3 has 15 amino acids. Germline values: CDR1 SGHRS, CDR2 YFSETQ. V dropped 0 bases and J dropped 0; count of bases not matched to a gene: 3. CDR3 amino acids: CASSLDGTASYEQYF. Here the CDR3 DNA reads TGCGCCAGCAGCTTGGACGGGACAGCCTCCTACGAGCAGTACTTC.

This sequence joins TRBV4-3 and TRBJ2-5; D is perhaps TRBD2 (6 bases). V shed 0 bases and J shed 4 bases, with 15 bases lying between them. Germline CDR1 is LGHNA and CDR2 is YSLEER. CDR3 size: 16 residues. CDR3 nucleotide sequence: TGCGCCAGCAGCCAAGATTGGGGGGTTTTAGGAGAGACCCAGTACTTC. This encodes CASSQDWGVLGETQYF.

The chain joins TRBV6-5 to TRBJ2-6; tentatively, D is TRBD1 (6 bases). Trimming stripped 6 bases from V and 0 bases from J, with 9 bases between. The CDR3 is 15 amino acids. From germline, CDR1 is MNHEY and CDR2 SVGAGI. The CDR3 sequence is CASSGQSSGANVLTF. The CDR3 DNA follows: TGTGCCAGCAGCGGACAGAGCTCTGGGGCCAACGTCCTGACTTTC.

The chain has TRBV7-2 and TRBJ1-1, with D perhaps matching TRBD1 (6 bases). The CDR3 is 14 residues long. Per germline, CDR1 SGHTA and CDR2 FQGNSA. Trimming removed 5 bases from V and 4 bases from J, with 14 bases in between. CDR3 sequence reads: CASSLLTGTTEAFF. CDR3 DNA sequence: TGTGCCAGCAGCCTCCTGACAGGTACCACTGAAGCTTTCTTT.

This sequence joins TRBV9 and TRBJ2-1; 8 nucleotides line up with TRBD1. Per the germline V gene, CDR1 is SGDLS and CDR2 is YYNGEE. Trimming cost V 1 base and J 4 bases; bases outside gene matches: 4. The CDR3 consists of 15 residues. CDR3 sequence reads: CASSVTGTGYNEQFF. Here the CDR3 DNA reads TGTGCCAGCAGCGTAACCGGGACAGGTTACAATGAGCAGTTCTTC.

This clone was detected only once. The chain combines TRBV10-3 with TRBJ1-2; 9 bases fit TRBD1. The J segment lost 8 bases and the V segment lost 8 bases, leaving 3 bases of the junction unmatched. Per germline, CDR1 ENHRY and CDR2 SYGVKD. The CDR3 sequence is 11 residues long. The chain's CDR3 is CAISGTGGYTF. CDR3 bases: TGTGCCATCTCCGGGACAGGGGGCTACACCTTC.

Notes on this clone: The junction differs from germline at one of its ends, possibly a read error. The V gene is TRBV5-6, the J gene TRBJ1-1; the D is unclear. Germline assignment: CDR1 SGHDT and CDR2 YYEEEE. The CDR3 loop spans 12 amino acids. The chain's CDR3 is CASSLISTGAFF. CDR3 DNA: TGTGCCAGCAGCCTTATATCAACTGGAGCTTTCTTT.

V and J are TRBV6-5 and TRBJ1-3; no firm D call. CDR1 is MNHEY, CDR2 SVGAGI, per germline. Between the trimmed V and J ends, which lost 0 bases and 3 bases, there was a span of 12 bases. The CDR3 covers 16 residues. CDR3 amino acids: CASSYSAGRSGNTIYF. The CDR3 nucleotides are TGTGCCAGCAGTTACTCTGCCGGGAGGAGTGGAAACACCATATATTTT.

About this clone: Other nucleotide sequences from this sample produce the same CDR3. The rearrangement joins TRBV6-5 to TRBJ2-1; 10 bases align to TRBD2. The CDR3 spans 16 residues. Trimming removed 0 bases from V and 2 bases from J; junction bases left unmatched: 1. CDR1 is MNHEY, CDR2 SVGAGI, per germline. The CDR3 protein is CASSYSSGGAYNEQFF. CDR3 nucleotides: TGTGCCAGCAGTTACTCGAGCGGGGGGGCCTACAATGAGCAGTTCTTC.

In nucleotides, the CDR3 is TGCGCCAGCAGTGAGAATTTCGAGCAGTACTTC. Translated: CASSENFEQYF. V gene TRBV10-1 combines with J gene TRBJ2-7, with D hard to call. CDR1 is WNHNN and CDR2 is SYGVQD in the germline V gene (reference sequence). This CDR3 is built from 11 residues. V lost 2 bases to trimming and J lost 6 bases, with 5 bases between them.

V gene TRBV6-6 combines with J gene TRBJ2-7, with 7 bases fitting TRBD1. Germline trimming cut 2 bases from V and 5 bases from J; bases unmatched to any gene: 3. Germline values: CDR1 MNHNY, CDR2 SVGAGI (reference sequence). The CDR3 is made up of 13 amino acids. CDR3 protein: CASSYDRDNEQYF. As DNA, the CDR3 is TGTGCCAGCAGTTACGACAGGGACAACGAGCAGTACTTC.

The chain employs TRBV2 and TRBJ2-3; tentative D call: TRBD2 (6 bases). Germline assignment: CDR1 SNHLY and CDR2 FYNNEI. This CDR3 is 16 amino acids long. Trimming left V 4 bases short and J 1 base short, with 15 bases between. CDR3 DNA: TGTGCCAGCAGTGGAAGGACTACAGTAGGCACAGATACGCAGTATTTT. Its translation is CASSGRTTVGTDTQYF.

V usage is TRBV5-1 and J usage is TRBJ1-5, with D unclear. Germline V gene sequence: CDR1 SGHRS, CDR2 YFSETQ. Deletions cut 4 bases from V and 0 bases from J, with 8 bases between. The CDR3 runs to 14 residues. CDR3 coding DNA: TGCGCCAGCAGCGAGGGCCTTAGCAATCAGCCCCAGCATTTT. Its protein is CASSEGLSNQPQHF. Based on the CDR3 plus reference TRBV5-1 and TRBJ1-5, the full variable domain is KAGVTQTPRYLIKTRGQQVTLSCSPISGHRSVSWYQQTPGQGLQFLFEYFSETQRNKGNFPGRFSGRQFSNSRSEMNVSTLELGDSALYLCASSEGLSNQPQHFGDGTRLSIL.

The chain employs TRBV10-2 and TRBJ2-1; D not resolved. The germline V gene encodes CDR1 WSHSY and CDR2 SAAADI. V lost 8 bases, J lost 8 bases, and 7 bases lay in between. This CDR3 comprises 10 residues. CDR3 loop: CASQGHEQFF. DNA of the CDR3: TGCGCCAGCCAAGGCCATGAGCAGTTCTTC.